This TCR beta chain was retrieved from a study of T cell repertoires in cytomegalovirus infection. Overall study: Public signatures in TCR beta pointed to CMV infection and matching HLA type. Notes on the study in general: Based on cumulative public TCR beta family frequency, carriers of CMV plus the relevant HLA were identified. There were HLA-C-restricted CMV-specific TCR beta clonotypes dominating the ex vivo response.

This CDR3 comprises 13 residues. The V gene lost 5 bases and the J gene lost 3 bases, with 11 bases spanning the gap. CDR1 and CDR2 from the germline V gene are MNHNS and SASEGT. To note about this clonotype: Its specificity is not known.

TCRdb re-analysed the reads in MiXCR, keeping a single row per CDR3 protein. The top ten clones hold roughly 5.1% of a sample with about 200,000 distinct CDR3 sequences, approximately 9.6% of them seen once. This TCR was sampled from a human donor in good health (CMV status not recorded). Some clones in this sample may be carry-over from other donors' samples. Sequencing was performed on PBMCs. The rearrangement uses TRBV6-1 and TRBJ2-7, with a tentative D call TRBD1 (6 bases). The CDR3 loop reads CASSKGQFYEQYF. CDR3 nucleotide sequence: TGTGCCAGCAGTAAAGGACAGTTCTACGAGCAGTACTTC.